The 26 T cell receptor beta chains below all came from one sample that was sequenced in a study of blood T cells in healthy people across ages. PCR was performed a second time for about 7 to 11 cycles using a sample-barcoded 5' primer and a J-beta primer mix. MiXCR was run by TCRdb on the 5' RACE reads, yielding one entry per CDR3 protein. Of about 1,400,000 distinct CDR3 sequences listed, about 43% were seen once; the top ten hold roughly 7.7%. Material for sequencing was blood. These receptors originate from a woman aged 18 to 35 in good health.

This clonotype has a handful of counts. The V gene is TRBV6-5, the J gene TRBJ1-2, with 7 bases aligning to TRBD1. The ends lost 2 bases at V and 0 bases at J; junction bases unmatched: 6. Germline V gives CDR1 MNHEY, CDR2 SVGAGI. This CDR3 comprises 16 residues. The CDR3 here is CASSYGRGWTNYGYTF. DNA for the CDR3: TGTGCCAGCAGTTACGGCAGGGGGTGGACTAACTATGGCTACACCTTC.

The chain links TRBV6-4 to TRBJ2-3; 10 bases are shared with TRBD2. From germline, CDR1 is MRHNA and CDR2 SNTAGT. The CDR3 covers 18 residues. V was clipped by 2 bases and J by 2 bases; unmatched bases: 10. CDR3 nucleotides: TGTGCCAGCAGTGACCAACCCTTAGCGGGGGGAACCACAGATACGCAGTATTTT. Encoded protein: CASSDQPLAGGTTDTQYF.

The V gene is TRBV6-1, the J gene TRBJ2-2; TRBD1 might be the D (5 bases). The CDR3 spans 16 residues. V was pared by 2 bases and J by 0 bases, with 10 bases between. Germline-derived CDR1 and CDR2 are MNHNS and SASEGT. CDR3 in amino acids: CASSEWGTANTGELFF. The CDR3 bases are TGTGCCAGCAGTGAATGGGGCACAGCGAACACCGGGGAGCTGTTTTTT.

The table lists this clonotype with a few counts. In DNA, the CDR3 is TGTGCCAGCAGTGACGGGACAGCGTATGGCTACACCTTC. Its translation is CASSDGTAYGYTF. This chain uses TRBV25-1 with TRBJ1-2; 7 bases are a match to TRBD1. After removal of 3 bases from V and 5 bases from J, the junction contained 3 bases not matched to a gene. This CDR3 comprises 13 residues. CDR1 and CDR2 from the germline V gene are MGHDK and SYGVNS.

This chain links TRBV20-1 with TRBJ1-1; D is possibly TRBD1 (5 bases). Between the trimmed V and J ends, which lost 3 bases and 3 bases, there was a span of 20 bases. This CDR3 is built from 16 residues. CDR1 is DFQATT and CDR2 is SNEGSKA in the germline V gene (reference sequence). CDR3 residues: CSARSQGPGLDTEAFF. CDR3 DNA: TGCAGTGCTAGGAGCCAGGGCCCCGGGCTTGACACTGAAGCTTTCTTT.

Only a few counts were recorded for this clonotype. V gene TRBV13 combines with J gene TRBJ1-1; D is possibly TRBD1 (5 bases). The CDR3 consists of 15 residues. Germline lookup yields CDR1 PRHDT and CDR2 FYEKMQ (reference sequence). Trimming cost V 4 bases and J 0 bases, with 12 bases left between them. The CDR3 protein is CASSSPGGVNTEAFF. The CDR3 bases are TGTGCCAGCAGCTCGCCCGGGGGGGTGAACACTGAAGCTTTCTTT.

To note about this clonotype: The junction does not match germline at one end; this may be a read error. The chain couples TRBV29-1 to TRBJ2-7; the match to TRBD2 covers 9 bases. CDR3 length equals 15 residues. Germline values: CDR1 SQVTM, CDR2 ANQGSEA. The CDR3 sequence: CSAETSGLSYNEQYF. CDR3 sequence (DNA): TGCAGCGCTGAAACTAGCGGGTTATCCTACAATGAGCAGTACTTC.

This chain joins TRBV20-1 and TRBJ2-1; D unclear. This CDR3 has 14 amino acids. From germline, CDR1 is DFQATT and CDR2 SNEGSKA (reference sequence). The V and J ends lost 2 bases and 4 bases respectively, with 12 bases between them. The CDR3 spells CSARQTGSYNEQFF. CDR3 DNA sequence: TGCAGTGCTAGACAAACTGGCTCTTACAATGAGCAGTTCTTC.

The J gene is TRBJ1-4, the V gene TRBV4-2; tentative D call: TRBD1 (5 bases). Germline values: CDR1 LGHNA, CDR2 YNFKEQ. V lost 4 bases and J lost 5, with 14 bases in between. The CDR3 contains 15 residues. The CDR3 spells CASSPGGSGNEKLFF. The CDR3 DNA sequence: TGTGCCAGCAGCCCCGGGGGATCAGGAAATGAAAAACTGTTTTTT.

The chain links TRBV21-1 to TRBJ1-1; the DNA was not used to check the table's D call, TRBD1. TRBV21-1 is described as a pseudogene. The CDR3 loop spans 15 amino acids. The CDR3 sequence: CASSKVTGTRVEAFF. Written as DNA, the CDR3 is TGTGCCAGCAGCAAAGTAACAGGGACAAGGGTAGAAGCTTTCTTT.

The chain carries TRBV6-1 and TRBJ2-7, with D tentatively TRBD1 or TRBD2 (6 bases each). V lost 7 bases to trimming and J lost 4 bases, with 14 bases between them. Germline assignment: CDR1 MNHNS and CDR2 SASEGT. CDR3 length: 13 residues. The CDR3 reads CASTRTTGYEQYF. DNA for the CDR3: TGTGCCAGCACCCGGACTACAGGGTACGAGCAGTACTTC.

This sequence joins TRBV24-1 and TRBJ2-1, with TRBD1 as a possible D gene (8 bases). The CDR3 consists of 18 residues. V lost 4 bases, J lost 3 bases, and 21 bases lay in between. CDR1 is KGHDR, CDR2 SFDVKD, per germline. The CDR3 loop reads CATSESGGGGGFYNEQFF. CDR3 nucleotide sequence: TGTGCCACCAGTGAGTCAGGGGGCGGGGGAGGTTTCTACAATGAGCAGTTCTTC.

Remarks on this clonotype: Mismatch with germline at one junction end may stem from a read error. The CDR3 loop reads CASSQVAGQYNGQFF. In nucleotides, the CDR3 is TGTGCCAGCAGCCAAGTAGCGGGGCAATACAATGGGCAGTTCTTC. This chain joins TRBV4-2 and TRBJ2-1, with TRBD2 matching over 8 bases. The CDR3 runs to 15 residues. Germline V CDR1 and CDR2: LGHNA, YNFKEQ.

This clonotype was detected ten times or more. The rearrangement joins TRBV12-3 or TRBV12-4 to TRBJ2-5, with D hard to call. Trimming took 2 bases from V and 10 from J, leaving 11 bases between them. This CDR3 contains 12 residues. Written as DNA, the CDR3 is TGTGCCAGCAGTTTAAGGCCCTGGGACCAGTACTTC. This codes for CASSLRPWDQYF.

This chain's CDR3 is CASSQVTYSYNEQFF. CDR3 DNA sequence: TGCGCCAGCAGCCAAGTAACGTACTCCTACAATGAGCAGTTCTTC. The rearrangement uses TRBV4-1 and TRBJ2-1; no clear D. This CDR3 contains 15 residues. CDR1 and CDR2 from the germline V gene are MGHRA and YSYEKL. V lost 1 base to trimming and J lost 0 bases, with 7 bases between them.

This clonotype was seen a few times. The chain employs TRBV10-3 and TRBJ1-1, with D hard to call. The germline CDR1 and CDR2 sequences are ENHRY and SYGVKD. The length of the CDR3 is 17 residues. Trimming shortened V by 3 bases and J by 3 bases, and 20 bases separated the two germline ends. CDR3 coding DNA: TGTGCCATCAGTGATTTACAGCCCCAGCGGTGGGACACTGAAGCTTTCTTT. This encodes CAISDLQPQRWDTEAFF.

This chain uses TRBV9 with TRBJ1-3; 9 positions agree with TRBD1. The germline CDR1 and CDR2 sequences are SGDLS and YYNGEE. V was clipped by 1 base and J by 2 bases; unmatched bases: 4. This CDR3 is 16 amino acids long. CDR3 residues: CASSVRTGVAGNTIYF. CDR3 DNA sequence: TGTGCCAGCAGCGTAAGGACAGGGGTAGCTGGAAACACCATATATTTT.

V is TRBV27 and J is TRBJ2-1, with D perhaps TRBD2 (6 bases). The CDR3 runs 15 residues. Trimming removed 3 bases from V and 5 bases from J, with 14 bases in between. Germline-derived CDR1 and CDR2 are MNHEY and SMNVEV (reference sequence). The CDR3, as DNA: TGTGCCAGCAGTTTCATCGGGACGGGAGACAATGAGCAGTTCTTC. It is translated as CASSFIGTGDNEQFF.

A few counts support this clonotype. This chain links TRBV15 with TRBJ2-6, with D possibly being TRBD2 (5 bases). Germline V CDR1 and CDR2: LNHNV, YYDKDF (reference sequence). Trimming left V 3 bases short and J 0 bases short, with 15 bases between. This CDR3 has 18 residues. CDR3 sequence reads: CATSSKETKFSGANVLTF. The CDR3 DNA reads as TGTGCCACCAGCAGTAAAGAGACTAAATTCTCTGGGGCCAACGTCCTGACTTTC.

This clonotype was recorded once. The chain uses TRBV6-5 and TRBJ2-5; 11 bases match TRBD2. V dropped 0 bases and J dropped 5; count of bases not matched to a gene: 8. This CDR3 comprises 17 residues. Germline V gene sequence: CDR1 MNHEY, CDR2 SVGAGI. CDR3 sequence: CASSYSRGSSGRETQYF. The CDR3 nucleotides are TGTGCCAGCAGTTACTCAAGAGGATCTAGCGGGAGGGAGACCCAGTACTTC.

V and J are TRBV12-3 or TRBV12-4 and TRBJ2-3; the D is unclear. There are 14 residues in the CDR3. V was cut by 5 bases and J by 2 bases, with 11 bases left in between. The CDR3 nucleotides are TGTGCCAGCAGTCTCCAAGCACCCACAGATACGCAGTATTTT. Translation: CASSLQAPTDTQYF.

The rearrangement joins TRBV28 to TRBJ2-1; 8 nucleotides align to TRBD1. The CDR3 totals 14 residues. The V segment lost 4 bases and the J segment 6 bases; nucleotides outside the gene matches: 5. From germline, CDR1 is MDHEN and CDR2 SYDVKM. The CDR3 spells CASSWRQGRNEQFF. CDR3 coding DNA: TGTGCCAGCAGTTGGAGACAGGGGCGCAATGAGCAGTTCTTC. The variable domain in full, completed from reference TRBV28 and TRBJ2-1, reads DVKVTQSSRYLVKRTGEKVFLECVQDMDHENMFWYRQDPGLGLRLIYFSYDVKMKEKGDIPEGYSVSREKKERFSLILESASTNQTSMYLCASSWRQGRNEQFFGPGTRLTVL.

The J gene is TRBJ2-1, the V gene TRBV6-6, with 9 bases fitting TRBD2. V lost 6 bases and J lost 9; bases outside the gene matches: 12. The CDR3 totals 15 residues. Germline V CDR1 and CDR2: MNHNY, SVGAGI (reference sequence). This CDR3 is CASSSGVAGVGEQFF. The CDR3 DNA sequence: TGTGCCAGCAGCTCCGGGGTAGCGGGAGTTGGTGAGCAGTTCTTC.

The genes are TRBV5-1 and TRBJ2-1, with D uncertain. The DNA end is more similar to TRBJ2-7, so the J call may be wrong. The length of the CDR3 is 14 residues. Germline CDR1 reads SGHRS; CDR2 reads YFSETQ. The CDR3 here is CASTLDSVYNEQYF. The CDR3 DNA reads TGCGCCAGCACCCTTGATTCCGTTTACAATGAGCAGTACTTC.

The chain uses TRBV5-8 and TRBJ2-5; 9 bases are shared with TRBD2. The germline V gene encodes CDR1 SGHTS and CDR2 YDEGEE. The J segment lost 0 bases and the V segment lost 1 base, leaving 10 bases of the junction unmatched. The CDR3 loop spans 18 amino acids. The DNA for the CDR3 is TGTGCCAGCAGCTTGTATGGGCTAGCGGGGAAGAACCAAGAGACCCAGTACTTC. Protein sequence: CASSLYGLAGKNQETQYF.

This clonotype was seen more than once but under ten times. The chain couples TRBV18 to TRBJ2-1; D gene uncertain. Between the trimmed V and J ends, which lost 1 base and 0 bases, there was a span of 7 bases. Germline loops: CDR1 KGHSH, CDR2 LQKENI. This CDR3 has 15 amino acids. The DNA for the CDR3 is TGTGCCAGCTCACCACTTGAGCTCTCCTACAATGAGCAGTTCTTC. It specifies CASSPLELSYNEQFF.